This is a list of T cell receptor beta chains from one sample in a study of blood T cell repertoires in COVID-19. Some clones are missing from TCRdb's copy, which holds only in-frame ones; the method was immunoSEQ multiplex PCR. Of some 210,000 clones listed, approximately 90% are singletons. The sample consisted of peripheral blood. Every receptor here comes from a woman aged 40 to 50 who had recovered from COVID-19. Each CDR3 is given with its conserved first and last residue.

V gene,CDR3 protein
TRBV19,CASSFSGWTAGANVLTF
TRBV6-5,CASSYSAGQAYEQYF
TRBV7-8,CASSLGQGAGYGYTF
TRBV20-1,CSAPLPYEQYF
TRBV21-1,CASSKVRQDYGYTF
TRBV18,CASSGGSGGGVKNSPLHF
TRBV3-1/TRBV3-2,CASSQDLASGRFTYEQYF
TRBV3-1/TRBV3-2,CASSQDWTSWEQYF
TRBV28,CASIRARRPNEQFF
TRBV7-9,CASPGPYYGYTF
TRBV5-1,CASSTTGTGSNYGYTF
TRBV4-3,CASSPGLAGGSYEQYF
TRBV15,CATSRDRGFYGYTF
TRBV28,CASSLSGSGNTIYF
TRBV28,CASSSSGQGNQPQHF
TRBV1,CTSSQDRWTSGSYEQYF
TRBV4-1,CASSPRDREYEQYF
TRBV6-5,CASSFTTGTSDNEQFF
TRBV14,CASSQDPGRREQYF
TRBV27,CASSLSGFPQDRESGYTF
TRBV13,CASSLPTSGSFNEQFF
TRBV2,CASSSSGGRQPQHF
TRBV5-1,CASSEGQGAQGEQYF
TRBV7-9,CASSRDRSSYNEQFF
TRBV28,CASSGQGARNEKLFF
TRBV19,CASRPTGFTEAFF
TRBV4-2,CASSLEGDSNTGELFF
TRBV6-1,CASSEIPGQPQHF
TRBV4-3,CASSQGLAFDLSGEQFF
TRBV19,CASSIDGQGDTEAFF
TRBV19,CASSLPGTSPNEQFF
TRBV7-6,CASSVKARQLSGANVLTF
TRBV9,CASREGAGRDTEAFF
TRBV12-3/TRBV12-4,CASSLALGYEQYF
TRBV18,CASSPRPTGEKGGYTF